The 8 T cell receptor beta chains below come from one sample, sequenced in a study of T cells in Graves' hyperthyroidism and ophthalmopathy. The TCR beta CDR3 regions underwent amplification using RNA transcripts as the source. The study used the HTBI primer set for a first-round RT-PCR of the TCR CDR3. TCRdb analysed the multiplex PCR reads with MiXCR anew, one entry per CDR3 protein. The table shows fewer than 450,000 distinct CDR3 sequences, with about 14% occurring only once. Source material: blood. These receptors originate from a man aged 45-65 years with Graves' ophthalmopathy.

This clonotype was observed a few times. V gene TRBV28 combines with J gene TRBJ1-3; a weak D match, TRBD1 (6 bases). The germline V gene has CDR1 MDHEN and CDR2 SYDVKM. The CDR3 totals 16 residues. V dropped 6 bases and J dropped 0 bases, with 15 bases sitting between them. This CDR3 is CASSPGGSFSGNTIYF. The CDR3 nucleotides are TGTGCCAGCAGCCCTGGGGGCTCCTTCTCTGGAAACACCATATATTTT.

In its sample, this clonotype was seen many times. CDR3 loop: CASSLVGGSTSYNEQFF. Written as DNA, the CDR3 is TGTGCCAGCAGCTTAGTCGGTGGTAGTACTTCCTACAATGAGCAGTTCTTC. The V and J genes are TRBV7-6 and TRBJ2-1; no firm D call. V was cut by 1 base and J by 1 base, with 14 bases left in between. The CDR3 consists of 17 residues. The germline gives CDR1 SGHVS, CDR2 FNYEAQ.

In its sample, this clonotype was seen many times. The genes are TRBV30 and TRBJ2-5; D may be TRBD2 (5 bases). CDR3 length: 14 amino acids. Per germline, CDR1 GTSNPN and CDR2 SVGIG (reference sequence). The V end lost 1 base, the J end lost 3 bases, and 12 bases lay between the germline ends. The CDR3 loop reads CAWSALRREETQYF. DNA for the CDR3: TGTGCCTGGAGTGCCCTGAGGCGGGAAGAGACCCAGTACTTC. The variable domain in full, completed from reference TRBV30 and TRBJ2-5, reads SQTIHQWPATLVQPVGSPLSLECTVEGTSNPNLYWYRQAAGRGLQLLFYSVGIGQISSEVPQNLSASRPQDRQFILSSKKLLLSDSGFYLCAWSALRREETQYFGPGTRLLVL.

This clonotype was seen at least ten times. The CDR3, as DNA: TGTGCCAGCAGTGAAATCCGGGATACTGAAGCTTTCTTT. It specifies CASSEIRDTEAFF. The chain carries TRBV2 and TRBJ1-1; D is unresolved. The CDR3 covers 13 residues. Trimming removed 2 bases at V and 5 bases at J, with 9 bases between. Per germline, CDR1 SNHLY and CDR2 FYNNEI.

In DNA form, the CDR3 reads TGTGCCTCAGCTGGCAGCAAGCGGGCAGATACGCAGTATTTT. This gives the protein CASAGSKRADTQYF. The chain employs TRBV10-3 and TRBJ2-3, with D tentatively TRBD2 (6 bases). The CDR3 spans 14 residues. The V and J ends lost 11 bases and 4 bases respectively, with 19 bases between them. Germline V CDR1 and CDR2: ENHRY, SYGVKD.

CDR3: CASSWPPEAFF. CDR3 bases: TGTGCCAGCAGCTGGCCTCCTGAAGCTTTCTTT. The chain combines TRBV12-3 or TRBV12-4 with TRBJ1-1; no definite D call. The CDR3 has 11 residues. V gave up 6 bases and J gave up 6 bases, with 8 bases separating them.

In this sample, this clonotype turned up many times. The V and J genes are TRBV20-1 and TRBJ2-1; tentatively, D is TRBD1 or TRBD2 (5 bases each). This CDR3 spans 11 amino acids. Trimming left V 5 bases short and J 6 bases short, with 8 bases between. CDR1 is DFQATT, CDR2 SNEGSKA, per germline (reference sequence). As DNA, the CDR3 is TGCAGTGCTTATGGGGGCAATGAGCAGTTCTTC. It specifies CSAYGGNEQFF.

There are many counts of this clonotype. Here the CDR3 DNA reads TGTGCCAGCACGAGGGGGGGGCTATACGAGCAGTACTTC. Its translation is CASTRGGLYEQYF. The genes are TRBV6-1 and TRBJ2-7; TRBD2 might be the D (7 bases). CDR3 length equals 13 residues. Trimming shortened V by 7 bases and J by 4 bases, and 14 bases separated the two germline ends. Germline CDR1 reads MNHNS; CDR2 reads SASEGT.